This is a list of T cell receptor beta chains from one sample in a study of T cells in Graves' hyperthyroidism and ophthalmopathy. TCRdb passed the multiplex PCR reads through MiXCR, listing each CDR3 protein once. Seen here are about 580,000 distinct CDR3 sequences, roughly 13% observed once, and the top ten hold roughly 5.7%. The sample was blood. The source is a woman under 40 with Graves' hyperthyroidism that later progressed to Graves' ophthalmopathy. CDR3s include the opening cysteine and the closing phenylalanine or tryptophan. D genes are given only for firm matches. Some rows have no size entry. The others give once, few or many, or a class for an expanded clone.

J gene	D gene	clone size	V gene	CDR3 DNA	CDR3 protein
TRBJ2-1	-	many	TRBV18	TGTGCCAGCTCACCAGCCAACAATGAGCAGTTCTTC	CASSPANNEQFF
TRBJ1-4	-	few	TRBV15	TGTGCCACCAGCAGAAAGAGGGGGGCAGGGGAAGATGAAAAACTGTTTTTT	CATSRKRGAGEDEKLFF
TRBJ1-5	-	few	TRBV10-3	TGTGCCATCAGCCCTGACAGTTTCAATCAGCCCCAGCATTTT	CAISPDSFNQPQHF
TRBJ1-6	-	many	TRBV11-3	TGTGCCAGCAGCTTAGATATCTTGGGGAATTCACCCCTCCACTTT	CASSLDILGNSPLHF
TRBJ1-3	-	few	TRBV19	TGTGCCAGTAGTATTTCGGCGGGCTCTGGAAACACCATATATTTT	CASSISAGSGNTIYF
TRBJ2-3	-	many	TRBV5-1	TGCGCCAGCAGCTTAGACAGCGGCACAGATACGCAGTATTTT	CASSLDSGTDTQYF
TRBJ1-2	-	many	TRBV12-3/TRBV12-4	TGTGCCAGCACCTTCAGGGGAAGTGGCTACACCTTC	CASTFRGSGYTF
TRBJ2-7	TRBD1	many	TRBV5-1	TGCGCCAGCAGCTTTTTCGGGACAGGGAGTAACTACGAGCAGTACTTC	CASSFFGTGSNYEQYF
TRBJ1-2	-	many	TRBV5-1	TGCGCCAGCAGCTTGGGGGATGGTTTCTATGGCTACACCTTC	CASSLGDGFYGYTF
TRBJ2-4	-	-	TRBV10-1	TGCGCCAGCAGTGAGCCAGAAAAAAGGAACATTCAGTACTTC	CASSEPEKRNIQYF
TRBJ2-6	TRBD1	many	TRBV7-9	TGTGCCAGCAGCTTAGTAGGGGGCCGTAACTCTGGGGCCAACGTCCTGACTTTC	CASSLVGGRNSGANVLTF
TRBJ2-7	-	many	TRBV6-2/TRBV6-3	TGTGCCAGCAGTCGGACGGACAGTCAATCCTACGAGCAGTACTTC	CASSRTDSQSYEQYF
TRBJ1-1	-	many	TRBV27	TGTGCCAGCAGTTTCAGTTGGGGGGCGGCTGAAGCTTTCTTT	CASSFSWGAAEAFF
TRBJ2-3	-	-	TRBV15	TGTGCCACCAGCAGAGTAGGGGATACGCAGTATTTT	CATSRVGDTQYF
TRBJ1-1	TRBD1	many	TRBV27	TGTGCCAGCAGTTTGGACCCAACAGGGGTCGTTTTCTTT	CASSLDPTGVVFF
TRBJ2-7	TRBD2	few	TRBV20-1	TGCAGTGCTAGAGCGACTAGCGGGAGAGGGAGCGAGCAGTACTTC	CSARATSGRGSEQYF
TRBJ2-5	-	many	TRBV30	TGTGCCTGGAGTGTAAGGCCTGCCGGGGAGACCCAGTACTTC	CAWSVRPAGETQYF
TRBJ2-1	-	many	TRBV27	TGTGCCAGCAGTTTCGGTACAGGATCTAATGAGCAGTTCTTC	CASSFGTGSNEQFF
TRBJ1-2	TRBD1	few	TRBV24-1	TGTGCCACCAGCAAGGGACAGGGGAACTATGGCTACACCTTC	CATSKGQGNYGYTF
TRBJ2-5	-	-	TRBV11-3	TGTGCCAGCAGAAAAGGGAGCGGTCCCTCCTTGGGGGCTTCAGAGACCCAGTACTTC	CASRKGSGPSLGASETQYF
TRBJ2-3	TRBD2	-	TRBV20-1	TGCAGTGCTATGCGGGAGGGCGGGGGGCACACAGATACGCAGTATTTT	CSAMREGGGHTDTQYF
TRBJ1-6	-	many	TRBV7-8	TGTGCCAGCAGATCCAATGTCCGGACACCAAATTCACCCCTCCACTTT	CASRSNVRTPNSPLHF
TRBJ2-7	-	-	TRBV25-1	TGTGCCACGACGGTGGGCGGGACCAGCTCCTACGAGCAGTACTTC	CATTVGGTSSYEQYF
TRBJ1-1	TRBD1	many	TRBV29-1	TGCAGCGTTGGTTTCCTGGGACAGGGGAAGATTGAAGCTTTCTTT	CSVGFLGQGKIEAFF
TRBJ2-7	-	few	TRBV2	TGTGCCAGCAGTGAGACCGATCAGACCTACGAGCAGTACTTC	CASSETDQTYEQYF
TRBJ1-5	TRBD1	few	TRBV10-2	TGCGCCAGCAGCGACAGGGCCAATCAGCCCCAGCATTTT	CASSDRANQPQHF
TRBJ2-3	TRBD1	many	TRBV20-1	TGCAGTGCTAAACGACAGGGATCCACAGATACGCAGTATTTT	CSAKRQGSTDTQYF
TRBJ1-5	TRBD1	many	TRBV5-1	TGCGCCAGCAGCCAGACCGGGACAGGGGGCCAGCCCCAGCATTTT	CASSQTGTGGQPQHF
TRBJ2-3	-	-	TRBV19	TGTGCCAGTAAAACAGGATCCAGGGATACGCAGTATTTT	CASKTGSRDTQYF
TRBJ2-7	TRBD1	-	TRBV4-1	TGCGCCAGCAGCCTCTGGACAGGCCTCTACGAGCAGTACTTC	CASSLWTGLYEQYF
TRBJ1-5	-	many	TRBV6-2/TRBV6-3	TGTGCCAGCATCCAACTGGGGGATCGGCAGCCCCAGCATTTT	CASIQLGDRQPQHF
TRBJ1-1	-	many	TRBV11-1	TGTGCCAGCAGCTATCGACCACAGGAGGTCACTGAAGCTTTCTTT	CASSYRPQEVTEAFF
TRBJ1-2	-	-	TRBV19	TGTGCCAGTAGGGACCCTGGCCGGGGGCTGCGATATGGCTACACCTTC	CASRDPGRGLRYGYTF
TRBJ1-2	-	many	TRBV2	TGTGCCAGCAGTCCAGCCTCAGCCCTATATGGCTACACCTTC	CASSPASALYGYTF
TRBJ2-7	TRBD2	many	TRBV28	TGTGCCAGCAGTTTGGGCCTAGCGGGAGTGAGCGAGCAGTACTTC	CASSLGLAGVSEQYF
TRBJ1-1	TRBD1	many	TRBV15	TGTGCCACCAGCAGCAGGGGGCTTAACACTGAAGCTTTCTTT	CATSSRGLNTEAFF
TRBJ2-3	TRBD2	few	TRBV11-2	TGTGCCAGCAGCTTAGGCACTAGCGGGAGTTTGTCAGATACGCAGTATTTT	CASSLGTSGSLSDTQYF
TRBJ1-5	-	many	TRBV25-1	TGTGCCAGCAGTGAGGGGAATCAGCCCCAGCATTTT	CASSEGNQPQHF
TRBJ2-2	TRBD1	-	TRBV12-3/TRBV12-4	TGTGCCAGCAGTTGGGGACAGGGGGTGGTCACCGGGGAGCTGTTTTTT	CASSWGQGVVTGELFF
TRBJ2-7	-	many	TRBV7-8	TGTGCCAGCAGCTTATCTCACGGGACGGGCCCCTACGAGCAGTACTTC	CASSLSHGTGPYEQYF
TRBJ2-5	-	many	TRBV7-2	TGTGCCAGCAGCTCCAGCAGGGGGGCCCAAGAGACCCAGTACTTC	CASSSSRGAQETQYF
TRBJ2-7	-	-	TRBV7-2	TGTGCCAGCAGCGGGAGTTCTACCTACGAGCAGTACTTC	CASSGSSTYEQYF
TRBJ2-2	-	few	TRBV28	TGTGCCAGCAGTTCTCCTGGCGATGCCGGGGAGCTGTTTTTT	CASSSPGDAGELFF
TRBJ1-3	-	few	TRBV5-6	TGTGCCAGCAGCTCGCCACATGGAAACACCATATATTTT	CASSSPHGNTIYF
TRBJ2-3	TRBD2	-	TRBV7-9	TGTGCCAGCAGCGAGACTAGCGGAGTGCCCGTTAGCACAGATACGCAGTATTTT	CASSETSGVPVSTDTQYF
TRBJ2-3	TRBD1	many	TRBV27	TGTGCCAGCAGTTTATACAGGGGGCAGGACACAGATACGCAGTATTTT	CASSLYRGQDTDTQYF
TRBJ1-1	-	many	TRBV10-3	TGTGCCATCAGCCAGGACGGGAACACTGAAGCTTTCTTT	CAISQDGNTEAFF
TRBJ2-7	-	many	TRBV15	TGTGCCACCAGCAGAGAACAACAGGTTAGCTACGAGCAGTACTTC	CATSREQQVSYEQYF
TRBJ2-3	-	many	TRBV10-3	TGTGCCGTCAGGGTTAGCACAGATACGCAGTATTTT	CAVRVSTDTQYF
TRBJ2-2	TRBD2	-	TRBV7-8	TGTGCCAGCGGCTTGGGGCTAGCGGCCCCGAACTGGGAGCTGTTTTTT	CASGLGLAAPNWELFF
TRBJ2-2	TRBD2	few	TRBV24-1	TGTGCCACCAGTGCGGGACTAGCGGGAGTAGCCGGGGAGCTGTTTTTT	CATSAGLAGVAGELFF
TRBJ1-1	-	many	TRBV7-8	TGTGCCAGCAGCTTAGGGTTCATGAACACTGAAGCTTTCTTT	CASSLGFMNTEAFF
TRBJ2-3	TRBD1	few	TRBV29-1	TGCAGCGTTGAAGTTGTGGGACAGGGTACAGATACGCAGTATTTT	CSVEVVGQGTDTQYF
TRBJ1-1	-	-	TRBV15	TGTGCCACCAGCATTCCGGGGGGGAGTAACACTGAAGCTTTCTTT	CATSIPGGSNTEAFF
TRBJ2-1	-	many	TRBV14	TGTGCCAGCAGCCAAGAAACGTTAAGAGGGCAGTTCTTC	CASSQETLRGQFF